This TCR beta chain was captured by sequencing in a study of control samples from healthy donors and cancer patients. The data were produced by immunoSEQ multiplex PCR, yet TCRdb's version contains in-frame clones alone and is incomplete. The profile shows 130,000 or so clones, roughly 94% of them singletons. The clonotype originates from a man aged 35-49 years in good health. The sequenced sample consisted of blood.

The CDR3 protein is CASSDTSRVTEAFF. The CDR3 nucleotides are TGTGCCAGCAGTGATACTAGCAGGGTAACTGAAGCTTTCTTT. The genes are TRBV6-1 and TRBJ1-1, with D possibly TRBD1 on 5 matching bases. The germline CDR1 and CDR2 sequences are MNHNS and SASEGT. With 3 bases removed from V and 5 bases from J, the gap between germline ends came to 13 bases. The CDR3 has 14 residues.